Listed below are T cell receptor beta chains from one sample, sequenced in a study of shared clonotypes between healthy human individuals. The assay was immunoSEQ multiplex PCR, and TCRdb's table has in-frame clones only and misses some. The sample has under 120,000 clones, about 70% seen once. Sequenced sample: memory CD8+ T cells sorted from blood. The receptor set was obtained from a woman between 25 and 40 years old in good health. Both conserved end residues are part of each CDR3. Each record gives: V gene, clone size, J gene, D gene, CDR3 protein, CDR3 DNA. D genes are given only for firm matches. Only some rows state a clone size, as once, few, many or a class for expanded clones.

TRBV29-1	few	TRBJ1-1	.	CSTTGFNTEAFF	TGCAGCACTACAGGGTTCAACACTGAAGCTTTCTTT
TRBV18	.	TRBJ2-2	TRBD2	CASSTASGRKVGELFF	TGTGCCAGCTCAACGGCGAGCGGGAGGAAGGTCGGGGAGCTGTTTTTT
TRBV2	.	TRBJ2-7	TRBD2	CASSPSPHGLAYEQYF	TGTGCCAGCAGTCCGTCCCCGCATGGACTAGCCTACGAGCAGTACTTC
TRBV5-6	.	TRBJ2-5	.	CASSSPKRWETQYF	TGTGCCAGCAGCTCCCCAAAGCGTTGGGAGACCCAGTACTTC
TRBV2	few	TRBJ2-7	TRBD2	CASSPSSGPIYEQYF	TGTGCCAGCAGCCCCTCTAGCGGGCCTATATACGAGCAGTACTTC
TRBV7-7	.	TRBJ2-6	.	CASSASAQSRANVLTF	TGTGCCAGCAGCGCATCAGCACAAAGTCGGGCCAACGTCCTGACTTTC
TRBV7-8	once	TRBJ1-5	.	CASSFRQDFMPQHF	TGTGCCAGCAGCTTCCGACAGGATTTTATGCCCCAGCATTTT
TRBV25-1	few	TRBJ2-7	TRBD1	CASSVTSGTVPYEQYF	TGTGCCAGCAGTGTTACCTCCGGGACAGTTCCCTACGAGCAGTACTTC
TRBV5-1	.	TRBJ2-2	TRBD1	CASSSGTENTGELFF	TGCGCCAGCAGCTCGGGGACAGAGAACACCGGGGAGCTGTTTTTT
TRBV7-9	few	TRBJ1-2	TRBD1	CASLGGTGAPWYYGYTF	TGTGCCAGTTTAGGGGGTACAGGGGCGCCGTGGTACTATGGCTACACCTTC
TRBV10-3	once	TRBJ1-1	TRBD1	CAISEDRGMNTEAFF	TGTGCCATCAGTGAGGACAGGGGGATGAACACTGAAGCTTTCTTT
TRBV25-1	few	TRBJ1-3	.	CASSRTDESSGNTIYF	TGTGCCAGCAGTAGGACAGATGAGAGCTCTGGAAACACCATATATTTT
TRBV2	many	TRBJ2-7	TRBD1	CATTGADSYEQYF	TGTGCCACAACAGGGGCGGACTCCTACGAGCAGTACTTC
TRBV7-8	few	TRBJ1-2	.	CASSLGTDNYGYTF	TGTGCCAGCAGCTTAGGGACGGATAACTATGGCTACACCTTC
TRBV25-1	once	TRBJ2-7	TRBD1	CASGNRDSPYEQYF	TGTGCCAGCGGGAATCGGGACAGTCCCTACGAGCAGTACTTC
TRBV5-8	.	TRBJ2-2	.	CASSSTGSVNTGELFF	TGTGCCAGCAGCTCGACGGGGAGTGTTAACACCGGGGAGCTGTTTTTT
TRBV7-9	many	TRBJ2-1	.	CASSLEGEQFF	TGTGCCAGCAGCTTAGAAGGGGAGCAGTTCTTC
TRBV28	.	TRBJ1-1	.	CANREGWNTEAFF	TGTGCCAACCGGGAGGGGTGGAACACTGAAGCTTTCTTT
TRBV2	few	TRBJ1-5	.	CASRGSTAVKWPQHF	TGTGCCAGCAGGGGTTCAACGGCTGTAAAATGGCCCCAGCATTTT
TRBV18	once	TRBJ1-4	.	CASSPPKGLASYEKLFF	TGTGCCAGCTCACCACCGAAGGGACTGGCCTCTTATGAAAAACTGTTTTTT
TRBV28	.	TRBJ1-1	.	CASMSLRTLVSLRTEAFF	TGTGCCAGCATGTCGCTCCGGACCCTGGTAAGCCTAAGGACTGAAGCTTTCTTT
TRBV9	.	TRBJ2-7	.	CASSVGDSLFSYEQYF	TGTGCCAGCAGCGTGGGTGACAGCCTCTTCTCCTACGAGCAGTACTTC
TRBV25-1	.	TRBJ2-1	.	CASSDYGEQFF	TGTGCCAGCAGTGATTACGGTGAGCAGTTCTTC
TRBV25-1	few	TRBJ2-5	TRBD2	CASSRRENQETQYF	TGTGCCAGCAGTCGGCGGGAGAATCAAGAGACCCAGTACTTC
TRBV5-1	.	TRBJ2-1	.	CASRKVYSAHEQFF	TGCGCCAGCAGAAAGGTCTACTCGGCCCATGAGCAGTTCTTC
TRBV27	.	TRBJ1-2	.	CASSLRRGGVYGYTF	TGTGCCAGCAGCCTTAGGAGGGGAGGAGTCTATGGCTACACCTTC
TRBV6-4	.	TRBJ2-7	TRBD2	CASSPFSGSPEQYF	TGTGCCAGCAGTCCTTTTAGCGGGAGCCCCGAGCAGTACTTC
TRBV28	.	TRBJ2-5	.	CASSPHGASQETQYF	TGTGCCAGCAGCCCCCATGGAGCGAGCCAAGAGACCCAGTACTTC
TRBV9	many	TRBJ2-7	.	CASSVGGGAYEQYF	TGTGCCAGCAGCGTAGGTGGCGGGGCCTACGAGCAGTACTTC
TRBV28	.	TRBJ2-2	.	CASSFLSPGELFF	TGTGCCAGCAGTTTTCTGTCCCCCGGGGAGCTGTTTTTT
TRBV30	.	TRBJ1-3	.	CAWTVGFSGNTIYF	TGTGCCTGGACGGTTGGGTTCTCTGGAAACACCATATATTTT
TRBV4-1	many	TRBJ2-7	.	CASSQVLGSPSYEQYF	TGCGCCAGCAGCCAAGTTTTGGGGTCTCCTTCCTACGAGCAGTACTTC
TRBV5-2	.	TRBJ1-1	.	CASSASTENTEAFF	TGTGCCAGCAGCGCCTCGACAGAGAACACTGAAGCTTTCTTT
TRBV10-3	once	TRBJ2-7	.	CAISAQAGVEQYF	TGTGCCATCAGCGCCCAGGCGGGCGTCGAGCAGTACTTC
TRBV9	.	TRBJ1-2	TRBD1	CASSVAGTANYGYTF	TGTGCCAGCAGCGTCGCCGGGACAGCCAACTATGGCTACACCTTC
TRBV4-1	.	TRBJ2-7	.	CASSSRHGSGYEQYF	TGCGCCAGCAGCTCACGCCACGGGAGCGGCTACGAGCAGTACTTC
TRBV6-6	.	TRBJ2-7	.	CASSLGAGARGYEQYF	TGTGCCAGCAGTTTGGGGGCAGGGGCCAGAGGATACGAGCAGTACTTC
TRBV28	few	TRBJ2-1	TRBD2	CASSQREAYNEQFF	TGTGCCAGCAGCCAGCGGGAGGCCTACAATGAGCAGTTCTTC
TRBV11-2	.	TRBJ2-5	TRBD1	CASSFYQGVVETQYF	TGTGCCAGCAGCTTTTATCAGGGGGTAGTGGAGACCCAGTACTTC
TRBV9	once	TRBJ2-3	.	CASSVEGLNADTQYF	TGTGCCAGCAGCGTAGAGGGCCTAAACGCAGATACGCAGTATTTT
TRBV4-2	.	TRBJ2-6	TRBD1	CASTIFDRVTGANVLTF	TGTGCCAGCACTATCTTTGACAGGGTGACTGGGGCCAACGTCCTGACTTTC
TRBV28	medium-sized	TRBJ1-2	.	CASSLRGWIYGYTF	TGTGCCAGCAGTTTAAGAGGATGGATCTATGGCTACACCTTC
TRBV28	.	TRBJ2-1	.	CASSLLGYRREYNEQFF	TGTGCCAGCAGTCTCCTTGGCTATCGGAGGGAATACAATGAGCAGTTCTTC
TRBV6-1	.	TRBJ2-2	.	CASSGLGLTGELFF	TGTGCCAGCAGTGGACTAGGGTTAACCGGGGAGCTGTTTTTT